The source of this T cell receptor beta chain is a study of cytotoxic CD8 clonotypes in ibrutinib-treated CLL. Germline lookup yields CDR1 SGHRS and CDR2 YFSETQ. Deletions cut 0 bases from V and 3 bases from J, with 6 bases between. The CDR3 covers 13 residues. This table comes from immunoSEQ multiplex PCR, and its TCRdb copy is limited to in-frame clones, with some not included. Here the sample spans about 140,000 clones, 75% to 85% being singletons. Turning to this clone: Its antigen is unknown.

Study-wide findings and caveats: Clonality rose at ibrutinib response and fell back toward baseline at progression.

The sample consisted of PBMCs, taken after 36 months of ibrutinib treatment. This chain uses TRBV5-1 with TRBJ2-5, with D possibly being TRBD2 (5 bases). This receptor was identified in a human donor with chronic lymphocytic leukemia. CDR3 region: CASSLGSEETQYF. The CDR3 region has the DNA TGCGCCAGCAGCTTGGGTAGCGAAGAGACCCAGTACTTC.